This is a list of T cell receptor beta chains from one sample in a study of T-cell reconstitution after alpha-beta-depleted transplantation in children. One entry per CDR3 protein, called by TCRdb with MiXCR from the PCR reads. The sample records over 200,000 distinct CDR3 sequences, approximately 10% being singletons. Sample: PBMCs from the stem cell graft donor, taken from the stem cell graft. These receptor sequences come from a human donor who donated a stem cell graft to a child with acute lymphoblastic leukemia. CDR3s include the opening cysteine and the closing phenylalanine or tryptophan. Fields, in order: clone size, V gene, J gene, CDR3 length, D gene, CDR3 protein, CDR3 DNA. A D gene is named only where the DNA matches it firmly. Rows give clone size only sometimes, using once, few, many, or a class for an expanded clone.

>few|TRBV7-2|TRBJ1-2|17|-
CASSLTTGAGRAYGYTF
TGTGCCAGCAGCTTGACAACGGGGGCTGGCAGGGCCTATGGCTACACCTTC
>many|TRBV20-1|TRBJ2-7|14|TRBD2
CSANSGGPSYEQYF
TGCAGTGCTAATAGCGGGGGCCCCTCCTACGAGCAGTACTTC
>many|TRBV20-1|TRBJ2-3|15|-
CSASIGWLVADTQYF
TGCAGTGCTAGTATAGGTTGGCTAGTTGCAGATACGCAGTATTTT
>many|TRBV25-1|TRBJ1-1|15|-
CASVYGGRDYTEAFF
TGTGCCAGCGTCTACGGGGGGCGGGATTACACTGAAGCTTTCTTT
>-|TRBV12-3/TRBV12-4|TRBJ1-1|14|-
CASSLGHMNTEAFF
TGTGCCAGCAGTCTCGGACATATGAACACTGAAGCTTTCTTT
>few|TRBV18|TRBJ1-1|13|-
CASSQTVNTEAFF
TGTGCCAGCTCTCAGACAGTGAACACTGAAGCTTTCTTT
>many|TRBV27|TRBJ1-6|17|-
CASSLYQGTPPNSPLHF
TGTGCCAGCAGTTTATATCAGGGTACCCCTCCCAATTCACCCCTCCACTTT
>-|TRBV6-2/TRBV6-3|TRBJ1-5|16|-
CASNEPYRNSNQPQHF
TGTGCCAGTAACGAACCCTACAGGAATAGCAATCAGCCCCAGCATTTT
>few|TRBV9|TRBJ1-6|16|-
CASSVEAAPRNSPLHF
TGTGCCAGCAGCGTAGAGGCAGCGCCCCGTAATTCACCCCTCCACTTT
>-|TRBV20-1|TRBJ1-1|12|-
CSATRPTPEAFF
TGCAGTGCTACCCGCCCTACCCCTGAAGCTTTCTTT
>many|TRBV10-3|TRBJ2-5|13|TRBD1
CAISGDSQETQYF
TGTGCCATCAGTGGGGACAGCCAAGAGACCCAGTACTTC
>-|TRBV11-2|TRBJ2-5|15|-
CASSFPDGYQETQYF
TGTGCCAGCAGCTTCCCCGACGGGTACCAAGAGACCCAGTACTTC
>-|TRBV20-1|TRBJ2-1|16|-
CSASQVHSGSYNEQFF
TGCAGTGCCAGCCAAGTCCACTCGGGATCCTACAATGAGCAGTTCTTC
>many|TRBV15|TRBJ2-5|14|-
CATSRFRLEETQYF
TGTGCCACCAGCAGATTCAGACTAGAAGAGACCCAGTACTTC
>few|TRBV11-2|TRBJ2-3|16|TRBD2
CASSFNAAGNTDTQYF
TGTGCCAGCAGCTTTAATGCAGCGGGGAACACAGATACGCAGTATTTT
>few|TRBV5-4|TRBJ2-7|14|-
CALAGAGGPYEQYF
TGTGCCTTGGCGGGGGCAGGAGGTCCCTACGAGCAGTACTTC
>-|TRBV12-3/TRBV12-4|TRBJ1-2|14|TRBD1
CASRPGTGWSGYTF
TGTGCCAGCAGGCCCGGGACAGGGTGGAGTGGCTACACCTTC
>many|TRBV15|TRBJ1-2|15|-
CATSRDLPSNYGYTF
TGTGCCACCAGCAGAGATCTTCCGTCCAACTATGGCTACACCTTC
>few|TRBV5-5|TRBJ2-5|17|-
CASSSTTNFLGAKTQYF
TGTGCCAGCAGCTCAACCACCAACTTCTTAGGGGCCAAGACCCAGTACTTC
>few|TRBV7-2|TRBJ1-4|13|-
CASSSGPDEKLFF
TGTGCCAGCAGCTCAGGACCCGATGAAAAACTGTTTTTT
>many|TRBV30|TRBJ1-6|14|-
CAWSVTEALDPLHF
TGTGCCTGGAGTGTGACCGAGGCGTTGGACCCCCTCCACTTT
>-|TRBV6-2/TRBV6-3|TRBJ2-1|14|TRBD1
CASRDRGSYNEQFF
TGTGCCAGCAGGGACAGGGGCTCCTACAATGAGCAGTTCTTC
>few|TRBV6-2/TRBV6-3|TRBJ2-2|12|-
CASGSVPGELFF
TGTGCCAGCGGATCTGTTCCCGGGGAGCTGTTTTTT
>few|TRBV7-2|TRBJ2-7|14|-
CASSLATSKYEQYF
TGTGCCAGCAGCTTAGCGACTAGTAAATACGAGCAGTACTTC
>-|TRBV20-1|TRBJ1-2|17|-
CSAKKTVPFLANYGYTF
TGCAGTGCCAAGAAGACAGTCCCATTCCTAGCTAACTATGGCTACACCTTC
>-|TRBV20-1|TRBJ1-1|13|TRBD1
CSASTGGITEAFF
TGCAGTGCTAGTACAGGGGGCATCACTGAAGCTTTCTTT